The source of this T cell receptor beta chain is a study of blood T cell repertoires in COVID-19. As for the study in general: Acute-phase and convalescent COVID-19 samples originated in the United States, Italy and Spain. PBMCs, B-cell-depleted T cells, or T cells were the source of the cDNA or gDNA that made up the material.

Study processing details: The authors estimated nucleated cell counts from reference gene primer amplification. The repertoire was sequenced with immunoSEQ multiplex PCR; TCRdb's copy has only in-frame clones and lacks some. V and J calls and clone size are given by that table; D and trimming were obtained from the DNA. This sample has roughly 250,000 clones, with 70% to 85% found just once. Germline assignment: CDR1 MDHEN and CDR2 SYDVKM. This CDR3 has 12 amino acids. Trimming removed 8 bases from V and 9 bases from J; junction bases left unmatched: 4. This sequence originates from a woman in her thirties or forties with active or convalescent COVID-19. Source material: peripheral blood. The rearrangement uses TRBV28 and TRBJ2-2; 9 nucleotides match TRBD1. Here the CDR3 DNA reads TGTGCCAGCGGGACAGGGCCCCGGGAGCTGTTTTTT. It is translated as CASGTGPRELFF. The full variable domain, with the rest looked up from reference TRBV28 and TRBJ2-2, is DVKVTQSSRYLVKRTGEKVFLECVQDMDHENMFWYRQDPGLGLRLIYFSYDVKMKEKGDIPEGYSVSREKKERFSLILESASTNQTSMYLCASGTGPRELFFGEGSRLTVL.